These T cell receptor beta chains were read from a single sample in a study of T cells in localized non-small cell lung cancer. Measured with immunoSEQ multiplex PCR; TCRdb has only the in-frame clones, and not every one. Here the sample spans about 23,000 clones, approximately 90% being singletons. Sequencing was performed on peripheral blood mononuclear cells, taken before any cancer treatment. The receptors come from a woman between 35 and 70 years old with stage III lung adenocarcinoma. Each CDR3 is given with its conserved first and last residue. Fields, in order: J gene, D gene, clone size, V gene, CDR3 DNA, CDR3 protein. A D gene is named only where the DNA matches it firmly. Rows give clone size only sometimes, using once, few, many, or a class for an expanded clone.

TRBJ1-2,NA,NA,TRBV6-1,TGTGCCAGCGGGGAAAACTATGGCTACACCTTC,CASGENYGYTF
TRBJ2-7,TRBD2,NA,TRBV7-9,TGTGCCAGCAGCCAAGAGGGACTAGCTGGGGGGGTGAACTTC,CASSQEGLAGGVNF
TRBJ2-3,TRBD1,NA,TRBV19,TGTGCCAGTAGCCAATCCGGGACAGGGGCAGATACGCAGTATTTT,CASSQSGTGADTQYF
TRBJ2-1,TRBD2,once,TRBV9,TGTGCCAGCAGCGTAGCTAGCGGGAGCCACGGGGGGCAGTTCTTC,CASSVASGSHGGQFF
TRBJ2-2,TRBD1,NA,TRBV15,TGTGCCACCAGCAGAGATTTAGGGGGCAACACCGGGGAGCTGTTTTTT,CATSRDLGGNTGELFF
TRBJ2-1,NA,NA,TRBV7-6,TGTGCCAGCAGACCGGCCGGGACCCGCTACAATGAGCAGTTCTTC,CASRPAGTRYNEQFF
TRBJ2-2,TRBD1,NA,TRBV27,TGTGCCAGCAGTTACGGGACAGCTAACACCGGGGAGCTGTTTTTT,CASSYGTANTGELFF
TRBJ2-7,TRBD2,NA,TRBV18,TGTGCCAGCTCACCACTGCCACTAGCGCCGGGCGAGCAGTACTTC,CASSPLPLAPGEQYF
TRBJ1-5,NA,NA,TRBV27,TGTGCCAGCCATAAGGCAGGGGATAGCAATCAGCCCCAGCATTTT,CASHKAGDSNQPQHF
TRBJ1-3,NA,NA,TRBV27,TGTGCCAGTAAGGCGGAAAGCTCTGGAAACACCATATATTTT,CASKAESSGNTIYF
TRBJ2-7,TRBD1,once,TRBV5-5,TGTGCCAGCAGCTACTGGACAGGGGCCAACGGGTACTCCTACGAGCAGTACTTC,CASSYWTGANGYSYEQYF
TRBJ2-1,TRBD2,NA,TRBV2,TGTGCCAGCAGGACGGGACTAGCGGGAGGGGTTGAGCAGTTCTTC,CASRTGLAGGVEQFF
TRBJ1-5,TRBD1,few,TRBV7-9,TGTGCCAGCAGCCAAGAGGACAGGGGGCTTGGAAATCAGCCCCAGCATTTT,CASSQEDRGLGNQPQHF
TRBJ1-6,NA,NA,TRBV2,TGTGCCAGCAGTGAAAGGAGGGGTATGGATTCACCCCTCCACTTT,CASSERRGMDSPLHF
TRBJ2-3,NA,NA,TRBV9,TGTGCCAGCAGCTCCCTATCGGCGGGGCTTGGAGATACGCAGTATTTT,CASSSLSAGLGDTQYF
TRBJ2-6,TRBD1,NA,TRBV19,TGTGCCAGTAGTATAGGGACAGGGGGGGCCTCTGGGGCCAACGTCCTGACTTTC,CASSIGTGGASGANVLTF
TRBJ1-3,NA,NA,TRBV10-2,TGCGCCAGTAAACGATCAGGTCAACGCGGAAACACCATATATTTT,CASKRSGQRGNTIYF
TRBJ2-3,NA,NA,TRBV9,TGTGCCAGCAGCCCCCGGACCGGTGCGGGTGGAGATACGCAGTATTTT,CASSPRTGAGGDTQYF
TRBJ1-3,NA,NA,TRBV7-8,TGTGCCAGCAGTATCGCGCGGTGGGCGAACTCTGGAAACACCATATATTTT,CASSIARWANSGNTIYF
TRBJ2-5,NA,once,TRBV18,TGTGCCAGCTCACGGAGTCTAGAAGAGACCCAGTACTTC,CASSRSLEETQYF
TRBJ1-5,TRBD1,NA,TRBV19,TGTGCCAGTAGTATCGGCTTGCAGGGGGAACAGCCCCAGCATTTT,CASSIGLQGEQPQHF
TRBJ2-1,NA,NA,TRBV5-3,TGTGCCAGAAGCCTGGGCCGGCGGGAAATCTATGAGCAGTTCTTC,CARSLGRREIYEQFF
TRBJ2-3,TRBD2,once,TRBV4-1,TGCGCCAGCAGCCAAGGGTATAGCGGGGGGCCCCCCGCAGATACGCAGTATTTT,CASSQGYSGGPPADTQYF
TRBJ2-7,NA,NA,TRBV6-1,TGTGCCAGCGGGGACACCCACTACGAGCAGTACTTC,CASGDTHYEQYF
TRBJ1-5,TRBD1,NA,TRBV7-8,TGTGCCAGCAGCCCCTACAGGGGGAATCAGCCCCAGCATTTT,CASSPYRGNQPQHF
TRBJ1-1,NA,NA,TRBV9,TGTGCCAGCAGCCCCTACGGGGGTACTGAAGCTTTCTTT,CASSPYGGTEAFF
TRBJ1-2,NA,NA,TRBV19,TGTGCCAGTAGGCGGGACGGTTATGGCTACACCTTC,CASRRDGYGYTF
TRBJ2-5,TRBD1,few,TRBV5-1,TGCGCCAGCAGCCTCGGACAGGGACCCAAAGAGACCCAGTACTTC,CASSLGQGPKETQYF
TRBJ1-5,NA,NA,TRBV7-6,TGTGCCAGCAGCTTAGAGGGACTTAAAGGTAATCAGCCCCAGCATTTT,CASSLEGLKGNQPQHF
TRBJ1-1,NA,NA,TRBV11-3,TGTGCCAGCAGCCCCGCCCGACGAAACACTGAAGCTTTCTTT,CASSPARRNTEAFF
TRBJ1-3,NA,NA,TRBV10-3,TGTGCCATCAGTGATTGGGACGGGAGCTCTGGAAACACCATATATTTT,CAISDWDGSSGNTIYF
TRBJ1-4,TRBD1,NA,TRBV27,TGTGCCAGCAGTCCCCAGGGGGCCACTAATGAAAAACTGTTTTTT,CASSPQGATNEKLFF
TRBJ2-7,NA,NA,TRBV6-6,TGTGCCAGCGTAAACCCACAGGGAACTAGCTACGAGCAGTACTTC,CASVNPQGTSYEQYF
TRBJ2-7,NA,NA,TRBV5-5,TGTGCCAGCAGCCAGGCAGGGGCCTACGAGCAGTACTTC,CASSQAGAYEQYF
TRBJ2-1,NA,NA,TRBV6-1,TGTGCCAGCAGGAAACGGGGACCGGAGGAGAATGAGCAGTTCTTC,CASRKRGPEENEQFF
TRBJ1-2,NA,NA,TRBV15,TGTGCCACCAGCAGAGACGGGACAAATTATGGCTACACCTTC,CATSRDGTNYGYTF
TRBJ1-1,NA,NA,TRBV5-4,TGTGCCAGCAGCCTAGGTCCAGGCACTGAAGCTTTCTTT,CASSLGPGTEAFF
TRBJ1-5,TRBD1,NA,TRBV7-8,TGTGCCAGCAGCTTCGGACAGGGGGCGACGAGTGATCAGCCCCAGCATTTT,CASSFGQGATSDQPQHF
TRBJ2-4,NA,NA,TRBV19,TGTGCCAGTAGTATGGGGACATCGGAAAACATTCAGTACTTC,CASSMGTSENIQYF
TRBJ1-4,NA,NA,TRBV18,TGTGCCAGCTCACGAGGGAGCCTTAATGAAAAACTGTTTTTT,CASSRGSLNEKLFF
TRBJ1-2,NA,NA,TRBV18,TGTGCCAGCTCACCTGTGGTCGCAGGGGCGACTAACTATGGCTACACCTTC,CASSPVVAGATNYGYTF